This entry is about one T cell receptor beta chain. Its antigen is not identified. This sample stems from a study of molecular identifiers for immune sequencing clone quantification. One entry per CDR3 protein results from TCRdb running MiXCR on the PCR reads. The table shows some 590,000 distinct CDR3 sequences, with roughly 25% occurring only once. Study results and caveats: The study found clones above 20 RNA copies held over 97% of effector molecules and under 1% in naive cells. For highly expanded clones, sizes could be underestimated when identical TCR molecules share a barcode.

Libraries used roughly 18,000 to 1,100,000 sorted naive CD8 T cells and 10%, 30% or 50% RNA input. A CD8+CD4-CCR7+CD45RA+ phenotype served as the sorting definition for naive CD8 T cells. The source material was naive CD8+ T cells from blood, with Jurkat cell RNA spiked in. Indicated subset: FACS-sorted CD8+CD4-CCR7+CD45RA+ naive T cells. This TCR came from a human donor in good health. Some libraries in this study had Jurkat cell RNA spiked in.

The CDR3, as DNA: TGTGCCAGTTCCCTTGGGGTATACTATAATTCACCCCTCCACTTT. This sequence encodes CASSLGVYYNSPLHF. The chain employs TRBV19 and TRBJ1-6; D gene ambiguous. Germline values: CDR1 LNHDA, CDR2 SQIVND (reference sequence). Trimming stripped 8 bases from V and 3 bases from J, with 14 bases between. CDR3 length: 15 residues.